This is a list of T cell receptor beta chains from one sample in a study of cytomegalovirus exposure and HLA in healthy donors. Produced via immunoSEQ multiplex PCR; TCRdb's table is partial and in-frame only. The repertoire holds 100,000 to 150,000 clones, with approximately 85% as singletons. Sequenced input: PBMCs. The receptors originated from a male donor in good health and CMV-seropositive. CDR3s include the opening cysteine and the closing phenylalanine or tryptophan. A D gene is named only where the DNA matches it firmly. The listing skips clone size in some rows; elsewhere it reads once, few, many or a size class.

CDR3: CASSPRGSAKNIQYF
DNA: TGCGCCAGCAGCCCGCGGGGGTCGGCCAAAAACATTCAGTACTTC
size: .
D: TRBD2
V: TRBV5-1
J: TRBJ2-4
length: 15

CDR3: CSARDGETQYF
DNA: TGCAGTGCTAGAGATGGCGAGACCCAGTACTTC
size: once
D: .
V: TRBV20-1
J: TRBJ2-5
length: 11

CDR3: CASSQGGYEQYF
DNA: TGTGCCAGCAGTCAGGGGGGCTACGAGCAGTACTTC
size: .
D: .
V: TRBV27
J: TRBJ2-7
length: 12

CDR3: CSSSFGGGETQYF
DNA: TGTTCCAGCAGCTTTGGGGGAGGGGAGACCCAGTACTTC
size: .
D: TRBD2
V: TRBV7-9
J: TRBJ2-5
length: 13

CDR3: CAMWRDATDTQYF
DNA: TGCGCTATGTGGAGGGATGCCACAGATACGCAGTATTTT
size: .
D: .
V: TRBV23-1
J: TRBJ2-3
length: 13

CDR3: CASSSARRVAGRGTDTQYF
DNA: TGTGCCAGCAGCTCGGCGCGGAGGGTAGCGGGAAGGGGCACAGATACGCAGTATTTT
size: few
D: TRBD2
V: TRBV7-6
J: TRBJ2-3
length: 19

CDR3: CASSGGQGTGANVLTF
DNA: TGCGCCAGCAGCGGAGGACAGGGGACAGGGGCCAACGTCCTGACTTTC
size: .
D: TRBD1
V: TRBV5-1
J: TRBJ2-6
length: 16

CDR3: CASISGQGAYEQYF
DNA: TGTGCCAGCATCTCGGGACAGGGTGCCTACGAGCAGTACTTC
size: .
D: TRBD1
V: TRBV28
J: TRBJ2-7
length: 14

CDR3: CASSLSSSDSRPQHF
DNA: TGTGCCAGCAGTTTATCGAGTAGCGACTCGAGGCCCCAGCATTTT
size: once
D: .
V: TRBV27
J: TRBJ1-5
length: 15

CDR3: CASSSGQGIGTGELFF
DNA: TGTGCCAGCAGCTCGGGACAGGGGATTGGGACCGGGGAGCTGTTTTTT
size: .
D: TRBD1
V: TRBV7-3
J: TRBJ2-2
length: 16

CDR3: CSVEDGTANGYTF
DNA: TGCAGCGTTGAAGATGGGACAGCCAATGGCTACACCTTC
size: .
D: TRBD1
V: TRBV29-1
J: TRBJ1-2
length: 13